Sequencing of this T cell receptor (beta chain) was carried out in a study of shared clonotypes between healthy human individuals. For the study at large: Three plates each covered CD4 naive and memory; CD8 naive two, CD8 memory one.

Assay: immunoSEQ multiplex PCR; the TCRdb copy retains only in-frame clones and omits some. The sample has under 750,000 clones; 55% to 75% are singletons. Study-wide results and limits: The authors expected sequencing depth to affect clonotype sharing among donors. Only blood was sampled, and tissue TCR repertoires likely differ from blood ones.

Germline CDR1 and CDR2: SNHLY and FYNNEI. V was cut by 6 bases and J by 8 bases, with 16 bases left in between. This CDR3 spans 13 amino acids. With respect to this clone: Antigen specificity is unknown.

The chain employs TRBV2 and TRBJ1-2; D remains ambiguous. The clonotype comes from a woman in her 30s in good health. Sequenced input: memory CD4+ T cells sorted from blood. Sample subset: CD45RA-negative fraction. The CDR3: CASRKDLPGGYTF. In DNA, the CDR3 is TGTGCCAGCAGAAAGGACCTGCCGGGCGGCTACACCTTC. The full variable domain, in which reference TRBV2 and TRBJ1-2 provide the parts outside the CDR3, is EPEVTQTPSHQVTQMGQEVILRCVPISNHLYFYWYRQILGQKVEFLVSFYNNEISEKSEIFDDQFSVERPDGSNFTLKIRSTKLEDSAMYFCASRKDLPGGYTFGSGTRLTVV.